Below, 16 T cell receptor beta chains from the same sample are listed, as sequenced in a study of shared clonotypes between healthy human individuals. TCRdb keeps only in-frame clones here, not all; method: immunoSEQ multiplex PCR. Among roughly 660,000 clones listed, 90% were seen once. The sample consisted of memory CD8+ T cells from PBMCs. Specified subset: CD45RO+ cells pooled with CCR7-negative TemRA cells. The receptors here all came from a man aged 18-30 years in good health. Some clones in this sample may be carry-over from other donors' samples.

The rearrangement uses TRBV7-9 and TRBJ2-1; TRBD2 agrees at 9 bases. This CDR3 spans 13 amino acids. The germline V gene has CDR1 SEHNR and CDR2 FQNEAQ (reference sequence). With V trimmed by 5 bases and J by 7 bases, 3 bases remained unmatched. CDR3 DNA sequence: TGTGCCAGCAGCCCGACTAGCGGTAATGAGCAGTTCTTC. This gives the protein CASSPTSGNEQFF.

This clone was recorded only once. This chain connects TRBV10-2 to TRBJ2-1; D possibly uses TRBD1 or TRBD2 (5 bases each). The ends were cut back, 6 bases at V and 7 bases at J, with 16 bases in the middle. The germline gives CDR1 WSHSY, CDR2 SAAADI. This CDR3 has 14 amino acids. As DNA, the CDR3 is TGCGCCAGCAGAACTCGGGGACCAGCAAATGAGCAGTTCTTC. Protein sequence: CASRTRGPANEQFF.

In this sample, this clone turned up once. The chain recombines TRBV10-2 with TRBJ1-1; no clear D. Germline V CDR1 and CDR2: WSHSY, SAAADI. The CDR3 loop spans 12 amino acids. Deletions cut 5 bases from V and 7 bases from J, with 11 bases between. CDR3 DNA: TGCGCCAGCAGTCCGGACGGAGATGAAGCTTTCTTT. Protein product: CASSPDGDEAFF.

V usage is TRBV9 and J usage is TRBJ1-1; D remains unclear. Germline V gene data show CDR1 as SGDLS and CDR2 as YYNGEE. The CDR3 runs to 14 residues. V lost 3 bases and J lost 11, with 20 bases in between. DNA for the CDR3: TGTGCCAGCAGCGCCCCGGGAATAGAGATCCCGGCTTTCTTT. Residues: CASSAPGIEIPAFF.

The chain joins TRBV19 to TRBJ2-7; D call uncertain. V lost 0 bases to trimming and J lost 0 bases, with 15 bases between them. CDR1 and CDR2 (germline): LNHDA, SQIVND (reference sequence). The CDR3 length is 17 residues. CDR3 nucleotide sequence: TGTGCCAGTAGTATAGATTGGTCGGACGCCAGCTCCTACGAGCAGTACTTC. It specifies CASSIDWSDASSYEQYF.

This clone has only one observation. This chain uses TRBV7-9 with TRBJ1-3; TRBD1 agrees at 7 bases. The CDR3 consists of 16 residues. The germline CDR1 and CDR2 sequences are SEHNR and FQNEAQ (reference sequence). V lost 4 bases and J lost 0; bases outside the gene matches: 6. The CDR3 sequence is CASSWPDRDSGNTIYF. The CDR3 bases are TGTGCCAGCAGCTGGCCCGACAGGGACTCTGGAAACACCATATATTTT.

The chain is built from TRBV5-1 and TRBJ2-2; TRBD1 agrees at 8 bases. Looked up from germline, CDR1 is SGHRS and CDR2 is YFSETQ. The CDR3 extends over 15 amino acids. Trimming took 9 bases from V and 1 from J; bases not matched to a gene: 8. CDR3 bases: TGCGCCACCCACCCGGGACAGGAGAACACCGGGGAGCTGTTTTTT. The encoded protein is CATHPGQENTGELFF.

Worth noting for this clone: The identical CDR3 is also encoded by other nucleotide sequences in the sample. The J gene is TRBJ2-2, the V gene TRBV5-6; either TRBD1 or TRBD2 may fit D (5 bases each). The CDR3 covers 15 residues. The V gene lost 4 bases and the J gene lost 2 bases, with 12 bases spanning the gap. Looked up from germline, CDR1 is SGHDT and CDR2 is YYEEEE. The DNA for the CDR3 is TGTGCCAGCAGCCCCGGGACGGCTAACACCGGGGAGCTGTTTTTT. Residues: CASSPGTANTGELFF.

The chain combines TRBV10-3 with TRBJ2-7, with D maybe TRBD2 (5 bases). Trimming pared 6 bases from V and 0 bases from J, leaving 21 bases between. The CDR3 is made up of 17 amino acids. Germline-derived CDR1 and CDR2 are ENHRY and SYGVKD. The CDR3 DNA is TGTGCCATCAGCCGAAAGGTGGTCGGGAAGAGCTCCTACGAGCAGTACTTC. It codes for CAISRKVVGKSSYEQYF.

This chain links TRBV9 with TRBJ2-1; D gene unclear. Germline V gives CDR1 SGDLS, CDR2 YYNGEE. This CDR3 is built from 13 residues. V was cut by 3 bases and J by 6 bases, with 10 bases left in between. CDR3 DNA sequence: TGTGCCAGCAGCGCACGCTTCTCCAATGAGCAGTTCTTC. It specifies CASSARFSNEQFF.

The chain couples TRBV5-5 to TRBJ2-5; 8 nucleotides agree with TRBD1. Per germline, CDR1 SGHKS and CDR2 YYEKEE (reference sequence). The length of the CDR3 is 15 residues. The V and J ends lost 1 base and 3 bases, in that order; junction bases with no gene match: 5. This CDR3 is CASSLNPGGEETQYF. The DNA for the CDR3 is TGTGCCAGCAGCTTGAATCCAGGGGGCGAAGAGACCCAGTACTTC.

This CDR3 reads CASSAGARNTEAFF. The CDR3 coding sequence is TGTGCCAGCAGCGCCGGGGCGAGAAACACTGAAGCTTTCTTT. This sequence joins TRBV11-2 and TRBJ1-1, with D maybe TRBD1 (5 bases). The germline gives CDR1 SGHAT, CDR2 FQNNGV. The length of the CDR3 is 14 residues. Trimming removed 5 bases at V and 2 bases at J, with 12 bases between. Full variable domain (rest looked up from reference TRBV11-2 and TRBJ1-1): EAGVAQSPRYKIIEKRQSVAFWCNPISGHATLYWYQQILGQGPKLLIQFQNNGVVDDSQLPKDRFSAERLKGVDSTLKIQPAKLEDSAVYLCASSAGARNTEAFFGQGTRLTVV.

This chain connects TRBV11-2 to TRBJ1-2; unclear D gene. V lost 10 bases and J 1 base, leaving 13 bases between the germline ends. Looked up from germline, CDR1 is SGHAT and CDR2 is FQNNGV. The length of the CDR3 is 13 residues. The CDR3 DNA sequence: TGTGCCACCGGTGACATATTTAACTATGGCTACACCTTC. The encoded protein is CATGDIFNYGYTF.

The V and J genes are TRBV25-1 and TRBJ2-5; unclear D gene. Matching the DNA end better, TRBJ2-7 makes the J call doubtful. Per the germline V gene, CDR1 is MGHDK and CDR2 is SYGVNS. The CDR3 is 14 amino acids. CDR3 nucleotides: TGTGCCAGCAGTGTCGGCGGCAGATGGTCCGAGCAGTACTTC. The encoded protein is CASSVGGRWSEQYF.

This clone was counted a single time. This chain connects TRBV5-1 to TRBJ2-7; the match to TRBD2 covers 9 bases. The germline V gene has CDR1 SGHRS and CDR2 YFSETQ. There are 15 residues in the CDR3. V shed 0 bases and J 5 bases; nucleotides not matched to a gene: 6. The CDR3 sequence: CASSLVQREDNEQYF. For the CDR3, the DNA is TGCGCCAGCAGCTTGGTCCAGCGGGAGGACAACGAGCAGTACTTC.

The chain is built from TRBV27 and TRBJ2-7, with 8 bases fitting TRBD1. J gave up 4 bases and V 0 bases, and 8 bases lay outside the gene matches. The CDR3 contains 16 residues. Germline V CDR1 and CDR2: MNHEY, SMNVEV (reference sequence). CDR3 in DNA: TGTGCCAGCAGTTTATCGAAAGGGACAGGCGTATACGAGCAGTACTTC. Its translation: CASSLSKGTGVYEQYF.